A single sample is the source of the 24 T cell receptor beta chains below, sequenced in a study of cytomegalovirus exposure and HLA in healthy donors. PCR used 60 Vbeta primers and 13 Jbeta primers. Clones were sequenced by immunoSEQ multiplex PCR, and TCRdb holds only the in-frame ones, with some missing. The sample lists 200,000 or so clones; approximately 82% were seen once. Sequencing was done on a sample of PBMCs. Receptors were obtained from a male donor in good health and CMV-seronegative.

The chain couples TRBV19 to TRBJ2-2; 8 nucleotides match TRBD2. The V segment lost 3 bases and the J segment 4 bases; nucleotides outside the gene matches: 7. Germline V gene sequence: CDR1 LNHDA, CDR2 SQIVND (reference sequence). The CDR3 is 16 residues long. The CDR3 region is CASSIGGAGVTGELFF. In nucleotides, the CDR3 is TGTGCCAGTAGTATCGGGGGAGCGGGAGTCACCGGGGAGCTGTTTTTT. Full variable domain (rest looked up from reference TRBV19 and TRBJ2-2): DGGITQSPKYLFRKEGQNVTLSCEQNLNHDAMYWYRQDPGQGLRLIYYSQIVNDFQKGDIAEGYSVSREKKESFPLTVTSAQKNPTAFYLCASSIGGAGVTGELFFGEGSRLTVL.

J is TRBJ2-7 and V is TRBV14; TRBD1 matches 9 bases. Germline CDR1 and CDR2: SGHDN and FVKESK. V lost 1 base to trimming and J lost 3 bases; unmatched junction nucleotides: 13. The length of the CDR3 is 18 residues. The CDR3, as DNA: TGTGCCAGCAGCCAAGGAGGCGGACAGGGGATTTTTGGCTACGAGCAGTACTTC. Translating gives CASSQGGGQGIFGYEQYF.

V gene TRBV19 combines with J gene TRBJ2-7; D unresolved. CDR3 length: 14 amino acids. Per germline, CDR1 LNHDA and CDR2 SQIVND (reference sequence). V was pared by 2 bases and J by 0 bases, with 8 bases between. The CDR3 DNA reads as TGTGCCAGTAGTATATCCGCGGCCTCCTACGAGCAGTACTTC. Protein: CASSISAASYEQYF.

V and J are TRBV5-1 and TRBJ2-2; D might be TRBD1 (6 bases). The length of the CDR3 is 16 residues. V lost 4 bases to trimming and J lost 5 bases, with 18 bases between them. CDR1 and CDR2 (germline): SGHRS, YFSETQ. In DNA, the CDR3 is TGCGCCAGCAGCATCGGACAGTCACCAGGAACCGGGGAGCTGTTTTTT. As protein: CASSIGQSPGTGELFF. Looking up the rest from reference TRBV5-1 and TRBJ2-2 gives the full variable domain: KAGVTQTPRYLIKTRGQQVTLSCSPISGHRSVSWYQQTPGQGLQFLFEYFSETQRNKGNFPGRFSGRQFSNSRSEMNVSTLELGDSALYLCASSIGQSPGTGELFFGEGSRLTVL.

Notes on this clone: The junction departs from germline at one end; a sequencing error may be responsible. The chain carries TRBV11-2 and TRBJ2-7; 10 bases are a match to TRBD1. Germline CDR1 SGHAT, CDR2 FQNNGV. The CDR3 sequence is 11 residues long. The CDR3 coding sequence is TGTGCCAGCAGCTTAGGGGGGACAGGGGTTTTC. This gives the protein CASSLGGTGVF.

The chain couples TRBV30 to TRBJ1-1, with 7 positions matching TRBD1. The J segment lost 1 base and the V segment lost 3 bases, leaving 2 bases of the junction unmatched. CDR1 is GTSNPN, CDR2 SVGIG, per germline (reference sequence). This CDR3 has 13 residues. The CDR3 reads CAWSWTGNTEAFF. CDR3 nucleotide sequence: TGTGCCTGGAGCTGGACAGGGAACACTGAAGCTTTCTTT.

The chain recombines TRBV4-2 with TRBJ2-7; 8 bases agree with TRBD2. Looked up from germline, CDR1 is LGHNA and CDR2 is YNFKEQ. CDR3 size: 15 residues. Trimming at V came to 0 bases and at J to 2 bases, leaving 3 bases not matched to a gene. CDR3 bases: TGTGCCAGCAGCCAAGATACTAGCGGCCCCTACGAGCAGTACTTC. This encodes CASSQDTSGPYEQYF.

This rearrangement joins TRBV7-2 to TRBJ1-2; D remains ambiguous. CDR3 length: 14 amino acids. V lost 3 bases, J lost 4 bases, and 12 bases lay in between. The germline V gene encodes CDR1 SGHTA and CDR2 FQGNSA. The CDR3 DNA sequence: TGTGCCAGCAGCTTTTGGAGGGAAACCTATGGCTACACCTTC. Translation: CASSFWRETYGYTF.

The V call is TRBV6-5, the J call TRBJ2-3, with D perhaps TRBD2 (6 bases). V lost 8 bases, J lost 3 bases, and 9 bases lay in between. CDR1 MNHEY and CDR2 SVGAGI come from the germline V gene. CDR3 length equals 12 residues. CDR3 residues: CASQTSTDTQYF. DNA for the CDR3: TGTGCCAGCCAGACTAGTACAGATACGCAGTATTTT.

The chain uses TRBV29-1 and TRBJ2-1; D remains ambiguous. V lost 4 bases and J lost 0, with 10 bases in between. Germline assignment: CDR1 SQVTM and CDR2 ANQGSEA. CDR3 length: 14 residues. The CDR3 DNA follows: TGCAGCGTTGCCCTAGTGGTCTCCTACAATGAGCAGTTCTTC. Residues: CSVALVVSYNEQFF.

The chain joins TRBV19 to TRBJ1-1, with 7 bases lining up with TRBD1. J gave up 2 bases and V 3 bases, and 3 bases lay outside the gene matches. This CDR3 contains 14 residues. Germline CDR1 and CDR2: LNHDA and SQIVND (reference sequence). Here the CDR3 DNA reads TGTGCCAGTAGTATTACAGGGGTTAACACTGAAGCTTTCTTT. It encodes CASSITGVNTEAFF.

This rearrangement joins TRBV18 to TRBJ2-7, with 7 positions matching TRBD1. V shed 1 base and J 0 bases; nucleotides not matched to a gene: 3. The germline gives CDR1 KGHSH, CDR2 LQKENI. CDR3 length: 15 residues. CDR3 DNA: TGTGCCAGCTCACCACTCCGGGACAGCTCCTACGAGCAGTACTTC. It codes for CASSPLRDSSYEQYF. Looking up the rest from reference TRBV18 and TRBJ2-7 gives the full variable domain: NAGVMQNPRHLVRRRGQEARLRCSPMKGHSHVYWYRQLPEEGLKFMVYLQKENIIDESGMPKERFSAEFPKEGPSILRIQQVVRGDSAAYFCASSPLRDSSYEQYFGPGTRLTVT.

This clone appeared once. The chain is built from TRBV6-5 and TRBJ2-1; possible D gene TRBD2, 5 bases. The length of the CDR3 is 15 residues. Trimming removed 4 bases from V and 2 bases from J, with 12 bases in between. Per germline, CDR1 MNHEY and CDR2 SVGAGI. CDR3 coding DNA: TGTGCCAGCAGTTTCGTGGAGGCCACCTACAATGAGCAGTTCTTC. Its translation: CASSFVEATYNEQFF.

This clone was seen more than once but under ten times. This same CDR3 is encoded by further DNA sequences in the sample. The rearrangement links TRBV4-1 to TRBJ1-4, with D possibly being TRBD1 (6 bases). Between the trimmed V and J ends, which lost 0 bases and 9 bases, there was a span of 17 bases. This CDR3 comprises 16 residues. Germline CDR1 MGHRA, CDR2 YSYEKL. The CDR3 DNA reads as TGCGCCAGCAGCCAAGATCTGGGAACAGGGTTCCAAAAACTGTTTTTT. Translating gives CASSQDLGTGFQKLFF.

This chain's CDR3 is CASRLAHPYEQYF. The CDR3 DNA follows: TGTGCCAGCAGACTAGCGCACCCCTACGAGCAGTACTTC. This sequence joins TRBV21-1 and TRBJ2-7; TRBD2 was called by the table and not checked on the DNA. TRBV21-1 is given as a pseudogene. The CDR3 length is 13 residues.

This clone was observed once. The rearrangement uses TRBV9 and TRBJ1-3; TRBD1 matches 7 bases. Trimming took 3 bases from V and 4 from J; bases not matched to a gene: 7. Germline V gene data show CDR1 as SGDLS and CDR2 as YYNGEE. There are 15 residues in the CDR3. The CDR3 loop is CASSANRGLGNTIYF. The CDR3 bases are TGTGCCAGCAGCGCTAACAGGGGTTTAGGAAACACCATATATTTT.

The chain has TRBV11-1 and TRBJ2-7; TRBD2 matches 7 bases. Looked up from germline, CDR1 is SGHAT and CDR2 is FQDESV (reference sequence). Germline trimming cut 1 base from V and 3 bases from J; bases unmatched to any gene: 15. CDR3 length equals 18 residues. The CDR3 loop is CASSLGVAGAPIRYEQYF. CDR3 DNA: TGTGCCAGCAGCTTAGGAGTGGCGGGAGCCCCAATCCGCTACGAGCAGTACTTC.

The J gene is TRBJ2-7, the V gene TRBV28; D possibly corresponds to TRBD2 (6 bases). This CDR3 comprises 14 residues. The V end lost 3 bases, the J end lost 2 bases, and 11 bases lay between the germline ends. Germline CDR1 MDHEN, CDR2 SYDVKM. In DNA, the CDR3 is TGTGCCAGCAGTTTGTCGGGAGTCCCCTACGAGCAGTACTTC. This encodes CASSLSGVPYEQYF.

The V gene is TRBV19, the J gene TRBJ2-6; D not resolved. Trimming removed 3 bases at V and 0 bases at J, with 6 bases between. Germline-derived CDR1 and CDR2 are LNHDA and SQIVND (reference sequence). The CDR3 loop spans 15 amino acids. The CDR3 here is CASSMVSSGANVLTF. The CDR3 DNA follows: TGTGCCAGTAGTATGGTGAGCTCTGGGGCCAACGTCCTGACTTTC.

The rearrangement links TRBV27 to TRBJ2-5, with D possibly TRBD2 on 7 matching bases. Germline V lookup: CDR1 MNHEY, CDR2 SMNVEV (reference sequence). V lost 6 bases and J lost 5, with 22 bases in between. The CDR3 runs to 16 residues. The chain's CDR3 is CASRSLFRGAGETQYF. CDR3 nucleotides: TGTGCCAGCAGAAGTCTGTTTCGGGGGGCTGGGGAGACCCAGTACTTC.

This chain connects TRBV2 to TRBJ2-3, with 7 positions matching TRBD2. With V trimmed by 7 bases and J by 6 bases, 13 bases remained unmatched. Looked up from germline, CDR1 is SNHLY and CDR2 is FYNNEI. The CDR3 is 15 amino acids. Written as DNA, the CDR3 is TGTGCCAGCACCGGCGGGAGTAACCTCGGGGATACGCAGTATTTT. Encoded protein: CASTGGSNLGDTQYF.

This clone has more than one count but fewer than ten. The rearrangement joins TRBV5-5 to TRBJ2-2; TRBD1 might be the D (5 bases). Germline CDR1 is SGHKS and CDR2 is YYEKEE (reference sequence). Trimming shortened V by 4 bases and J by 0 bases, and 13 bases separated the two germline ends. This CDR3 is 16 amino acids long. CDR3 in DNA: TGTGCCAGCAGCCCAGGGTTAAGCACGAACACCGGGGAGCTGTTTTTT. Translating it yields CASSPGLSTNTGELFF. Full variable domain (rest looked up from reference TRBV5-5 and TRBJ2-2): DAGVTQSPTHLIKTRGQQVTLRCSPISGHKSVSWYQQVLGQGPQFIFQYYEKEERGRGNFPDRFSARQFPNYSSELNVNALLLGDSALYLCASSPGLSTNTGELFFGEGSRLTVL.

This clone was detected only a few times. This chain links TRBV9 with TRBJ2-2, with 9 bases lining up with TRBD2. CDR1 SGDLS and CDR2 YYNGEE come from the germline V gene. The V segment lost 2 bases and the J segment 6 bases; nucleotides outside the gene matches: 5. The CDR3 totals 15 residues. CDR3 coding DNA: TGTGCCAGCAGCGTTGCGGGAGGGCCATCCGGGGAGCTGTTTTTT. Amino acid sequence: CASSVAGGPSGELFF. Filled out from reference TRBV9 and TRBJ2-2, the complete variable domain reads DSGVTQTPKHLITATGQRVTLRCSPRSGDLSVYWYQQSLDQGLQFLIQYYNGEERAKGNILERFSAQQFPDLHSELNLSSLELGDSALYFCASSVAGGPSGELFFGEGSRLTVL.

CDR3 sequence (DNA): TGTGCCTCTCAGCCGGGTGGAGGGAATCAGCCCCAGCATTTT. Protein: CASQPGGGNQPQHF. This chain joins TRBV19 and TRBJ1-5; D gene unclear. The CDR3 contains 14 residues. CDR1 is LNHDA, CDR2 SQIVND, per germline (reference sequence). The V and J ends lost 11 bases and 4 bases respectively, with 18 bases between them.